This T cell receptor beta chain was recorded in a study of blood T cell repertoires in COVID-19. Study at large: The United States, Italy and Spain provided the acute and convalescent COVID-19 samples.

Enrollment of patients from Seattle took place during active infection, with longitudinal follow-up. This clone was counted a few times. Germline V CDR1 and CDR2: SGHNT, YYREEE (reference sequence). The CDR3 length is 13 residues. V was shortened by 1 base and J by 6 bases, with 7 bases between the two germline ends. Data came from immunoSEQ multiplex PCR; TCRdb stores just in-frame clones and leaves some out. The sample holds roughly 220,000 clones; 80% to 90% are singletons and the top ten take roughly 8%. The sample taken for sequencing was peripheral blood. The chain recombines TRBV5-4 with TRBJ1-4; D is unclear. The clonotype comes from a woman aged 80 or older with COVID-19, enrolled during active disease. As DNA, the CDR3 is TGTGCCAGCAGCTTGCCCGGTTATGAAAAACTGTTTTTT. This sequence encodes CASSLPGYEKLFF.